A selection of T cell receptor beta chains follows, all from one sample in a study of cytomegalovirus exposure and HLA in healthy donors. TCRdb's table, derived via immunoSEQ multiplex PCR, lists solely in-frame clones and lacks some. This sample has some 200,000 clones, with roughly four fifths found just once. Sequencing input: PBMCs. These TCRs come from a woman in her twenties or thirties in good health and CMV-seronegative. CDR3s include the opening cysteine and the closing phenylalanine or tryptophan. Fields, in order: clone size, V gene, J gene, D gene, CDR3 protein, CDR3 DNA. D genes are given only for firm matches. Clone size is given for some rows only: seen once, a few or many times, or a class if the clone is expanded.

size: -; V: TRBV4-3; J: TRBJ2-5; D: -; CDR3: CASSHIGAGETQYF; DNA: TGCGCCAGCAGCCATATCGGGGCGGGGGAGACCCAGTACTTC
size: -; V: TRBV5-1; J: TRBJ2-2; D: TRBD2; CDR3: CASSKTAGVDGELFF; DNA: TGCGCCAGCAGCAAGACAGCGGGGGTGGACGGGGAGCTGTTTTTT
size: -; V: TRBV5-4; J: TRBJ2-2; D: TRBD2; CDR3: CASSAGTSGRLTGELFF; DNA: TGTGCCAGCAGTGCAGGGACTAGCGGGAGACTCACCGGGGAGCTGTTTTTT
size: -; V: TRBV5-6; J: TRBJ1-1; D: TRBD1; CDR3: CASSFLGQGEAFF; DNA: TGTGCCAGCAGCTTTCTCGGACAGGGAGAAGCTTTCTTT
size: once; V: TRBV5-1; J: TRBJ1-3; D: TRBD1; CDR3: CASSFTGQGGGNTIYF; DNA: TGCGCCAGCAGCTTTACCGGACAGGGAGGTGGAAACACCATATATTTT
size: -; V: TRBV28; J: TRBJ2-1; D: -; CDR3: CASSQNPGTIDSNEQFF; DNA: TGTGCCAGCAGCCAAAACCCCGGGACAATCGATTCCAATGAGCAGTTCTTC
size: -; V: TRBV19; J: TRBJ2-7; D: TRBD2; CDR3: CASSPFSGTSGFYEQYF; DNA: TGTGCCAGTAGTCCCTTCTCCGGGACTAGCGGTTTCTACGAGCAGTACTTC
size: -; V: TRBV4-1; J: TRBJ2-7; D: TRBD2; CDR3: CASSQVRGGSYEQYF; DNA: TGCGCCAGCAGCCAAGTCCGCGGGGGCTCCTACGAGCAGTACTTC
size: -; V: TRBV10-2; J: TRBJ2-4; D: -; CDR3: CASSEVVGAKNIQYF; DNA: TGCGCCAGCAGTGAGGTCGTAGGGGCGAAAAACATTCAGTACTTC
size: few; V: TRBV5-6; J: TRBJ1-6; D: TRBD1; CDR3: CASSLGPTTQGAGSPLHF; DNA: TGTGCCAGCAGCTTGGGCCCCACTACACAGGGGGCGGGTTCACCCCTCCACTTT
size: -; V: TRBV28; J: TRBJ2-5; D: TRBD2; CDR3: CASRAGGNQETQYF; DNA: TGTGCCAGCCGGGCGGGGGGAAACCAAGAGACCCAGTACTTC
size: -; V: TRBV19; J: TRBJ2-7; D: -; CDR3: CASSPLSGEGYEQYF; DNA: TGTGCCAGTAGCCCTCTCTCGGGGGAAGGATACGAGCAGTACTTC
size: -; V: TRBV4-3; J: TRBJ2-7; D: TRBD2; CDR3: CASSQVPSGSNEQYF; DNA: TGCGCCAGCAGCCAAGTCCCTAGCGGTAGCAACGAGCAGTACTTC
size: -; V: TRBV25-1; J: TRBJ2-5; D: -; CDR3: CASSVMSRKETQYF; DNA: TGTGCCAGCAGTGTGATGAGCAGGAAAGAGACCCAGTACTTC
size: -; V: TRBV19; J: TRBJ2-5; D: TRBD1; CDR3: CASSWQGEETQYF; DNA: TGTGCCAGTAGTTGGCAGGGGGAAGAGACCCAGTACTTC
size: -; V: TRBV7-3; J: TRBJ2-1; D: TRBD2; CDR3: CASSLQGTSHLNEQFF; DNA: TGTGCCAGCAGCTTACAGGGGACTAGCCATTTGAATGAGCAGTTCTTC
size: -; V: TRBV9; J: TRBJ2-7; D: TRBD1; CDR3: CASSPGQNSYEQYF; DNA: TGTGCCAGCAGCCCGGGACAGAATTCCTACGAGCAGTACTTC
size: -; V: TRBV7-6; J: TRBJ2-5; D: -; CDR3: CASSFIQETQYF; DNA: TGTGCCAGCAGCTTCATCCAAGAGACCCAGTACTTC
size: -; V: TRBV18; J: TRBJ1-3; D: -; CDR3: CASSPAGAGNTIYF; DNA: TGTGCCAGCTCACCCGCCGGTGCTGGAAACACCATATATTTT
size: -; V: TRBV27; J: TRBJ2-7; D: -; CDR3: CASSSAGMGGRYSYEQYF; DNA: TGTGCCAGCAGTTCTGCGGGGATGGGGGGACGGTACTCCTACGAGCAGTACTTC
size: -; V: TRBV28; J: TRBJ2-2; D: -; CDR3: CASRPGTGELFF; DNA: TGTGCCAGCAGACCCGGCACCGGGGAGCTGTTTTTT
size: -; V: TRBV6-4; J: TRBJ2-3; D: -; CDR3: CASSDSYSSTDTQYF; DNA: TGTGCCAGCAGTGACTCGTACAGTAGCACAGATACGCAGTATTTT
size: -; V: TRBV4-3; J: TRBJ1-2; D: TRBD1; CDR3: CASRGTGGSYDGYTF; DNA: TGCGCCAGCAGAGGGACAGGGGGCAGCTATGATGGCTACACCTTC
size: -; V: TRBV19; J: TRBJ2-1; D: TRBD2; CDR3: CASSIRGLATNEQFF; DNA: TGTGCCAGTAGTATCAGGGGACTAGCGACAAATGAGCAGTTCTTC
size: -; V: TRBV9; J: TRBJ2-3; D: -; CDR3: CASSVGRRVIDTQYF; DNA: TGTGCCAGCAGCGTTGGTCGGAGGGTGATTGATACGCAGTATTTT
size: -; V: TRBV6-1; J: TRBJ2-4; D: TRBD1; CDR3: CASRTGGNIQYF; DNA: TGTGCCAGCAGGACAGGGGGTAACATTCAGTACTTC
size: few; V: TRBV2; J: TRBJ1-1; D: -; CDR3: CASRGARGEAFF; DNA: TGTGCCAGCCGGGGGGCCCGGGGTGAAGCTTTCTTT
size: -; V: TRBV10-1; J: TRBJ1-3; D: -; CDR3: CASTLTGGRGSGNTIYF; DNA: TGCGCCAGCACCCTGACGGGGGGCAGGGGCTCTGGAAACACCATATATTTT
size: -; V: TRBV19; J: TRBJ1-1; D: -; CDR3: CASSIRRQNTEAFF; DNA: TGTGCCAGTAGTATACGAAGACAGAACACTGAAGCTTTCTTT
size: -; V: TRBV27; J: TRBJ2-7; D: -; CDR3: CASSLKGGGLLFYEQYF; DNA: TGTGCCAGCAGTTTAAAAGGAGGGGGCCTTTTATTCTACGAGCAGTACTTC
size: -; V: TRBV6-5; J: TRBJ2-5; D: TRBD1; CDR3: CASARDRQETQYF; DNA: TGTGCCAGCGCCCGGGACAGACAAGAGACCCAGTACTTC
size: -; V: TRBV13; J: TRBJ2-5; D: TRBD2; CDR3: CASSLGRGGQETQYF; DNA: TGTGCCAGCAGCTTAGGGCGGGGGGGACAAGAGACCCAGTACTTC
size: few; V: TRBV7-9; J: TRBJ1-1; D: TRBD1; CDR3: CASTRTGPNTEAFF; DNA: TGTGCCAGCACCCGGACAGGGCCGAACACTGAAGCTTTCTTT
size: few; V: TRBV19; J: TRBJ2-7; D: -; CDR3: CASSTAGWEQYF; DNA: TGTGCCAGTAGTACCGCCGGTTGGGAGCAGTACTTC
size: -; V: TRBV5-6; J: TRBJ2-7; D: -; CDR3: CASSFLSKRDTYEQYF; DNA: TGTGCCAGCAGCTTTCTTAGTAAGAGGGACACCTACGAGCAGTACTTC
size: -; V: TRBV27; J: TRBJ2-5; D: -; CDR3: CASSSELMYQETQYF; DNA: TGTGCCAGCAGTTCGGAGCTGATGTACCAAGAGACCCAGTACTTC
size: -; V: TRBV12-1; J: TRBJ2-3; D: -; CDR3: CASTHPRDSLSDTQYF; DNA: TGTGCCAGCACCCACCCGCGGGACTCTTTATCTGATACGCAGTATTTT
size: once; V: TRBV6-4; J: TRBJ2-3; D: -; CDR3: CASSDYGGSRADTQYF; DNA: TGTGCCAGCAGTGACTATGGGGGCTCCCGGGCAGATACGCAGTATTTT
size: -; V: TRBV29-1; J: TRBJ2-6; D: -; CDR3: CSVEDWSGIEGSAGANVLTF; DNA: TGCAGCGTTGAAGATTGGTCAGGGATCGAAGGTTCGGCTGGGGCCAACGTCCTGACTTTC
size: -; V: TRBV7-9; J: TRBJ1-2; D: -; CDR3: CASSLGGFFYGYTF; DNA: TGTGCCAGCAGCTTAGGTGGCTTTTTCTATGGCTACACCTTC
size: -; V: TRBV4-3; J: TRBJ1-1; D: -; CDR3: CASSQEPVNEAFF; DNA: TGCGCCAGCAGCCAAGAGCCAGTGAATGAAGCTTTCTTT
size: -; V: TRBV7-9; J: TRBJ1-3; D: -; CDR3: CASSLRGTTGNTIYF; DNA: TGTGCCAGCAGCTTACGGGGTACGACTGGAAACACCATATATTTT
size: -; V: TRBV7-9; J: TRBJ1-3; D: -; CDR3: CASSPQGDAGNTIYF; DNA: TGTGCCAGCAGCCCACAGGGAGACGCTGGAAACACCATATATTTT
size: -; V: TRBV5-4; J: TRBJ1-2; D: -; CDR3: CASSSGENYGYTF; DNA: TGTGCCAGCAGTTCAGGGGAAAACTATGGCTACACCTTC
size: -; V: TRBV27; J: TRBJ1-1; D: TRBD1; CDR3: CASSPPGGTEAFF; DNA: TGTGCCAGCAGTCCCCCAGGGGGCACTGAAGCTTTCTTT
size: -; V: TRBV7-6; J: TRBJ1-1; D: -; CDR3: CASSLETARVNTEAFF; DNA: TGTGCCAGCAGCTTAGAAACCGCCAGGGTGAACACTGAAGCTTTCTTT
size: -; V: TRBV9; J: TRBJ1-4; D: -; CDR3: CASSPRLTNEKLFF; DNA: TGTGCCAGCAGCCCGCGGCTAACTAATGAAAAACTGTTTTTT
size: -; V: TRBV11-1; J: TRBJ2-7; D: -; CDR3: CASSLTSGLVAYEQYF; DNA: TGTGCCAGCAGCCTTACTTCGGGACTCGTTGCCTACGAGCAGTACTTC
size: -; V: TRBV19; J: TRBJ1-5; D: -; CDR3: CASSIPPGQGRNQSQHF; DNA: TGTGCCAGTAGTATCCCCCCCGGGCAGGGGCGCAATCAGTCCCAGCATTTT
size: -; V: TRBV4-1; J: TRBJ1-4; D: -; CDR3: CASSLGGHEKLFF; DNA: TGCGCCAGCTCCCTCGGAGGGCATGAAAAACTGTTTTTT
size: -; V: TRBV7-2; J: TRBJ2-3; D: -; CDR3: CASSQGAQFYTDTQYF; DNA: TGTGCCAGCAGCCAAGGGGCACAGTTCTACACAGATACGCAGTATTTT
size: -; V: TRBV18; J: TRBJ2-7; D: TRBD1; CDR3: CASSPIGQGWNEQYF; DNA: TGTGCCAGCTCACCGATAGGACAGGGCTGGAATGAGCAGTACTTC
size: -; V: TRBV21-1; J: TRBJ1-2; D: -; CDR3: CASSSDSEIYGYTF; DNA: TGTGCCAGCAGCTCCGATTCCGAGATTTATGGCTACACCTTC
size: -; V: TRBV4-3; J: TRBJ2-3; D: TRBD2; CDR3: CASTLSGVSTDTQYF; DNA: TGCGCCAGCACCCTTAGCGGGGTAAGCACAGATACGCAGTATTTT
size: few; V: TRBV10-3; J: TRBJ2-1; D: -; CDR3: CAISESAGDYNEQFF; DNA: TGTGCCATCAGTGAGTCTGCAGGGGACTACAATGAGCAGTTCTTC
size: few; V: TRBV15; J: TRBJ2-1; D: TRBD1; CDR3: CATSRGQGSGGNEQFF; DNA: TGTGCCACCAGCAGAGGACAGGGATCCGGAGGCAATGAGCAGTTCTTC
size: once; V: TRBV11-3; J: TRBJ2-1; D: TRBD1; CDR3: CASSHDRDREQFF; DNA: TGTGCCAGCAGCCACGACAGGGATCGAGAGCAGTTCTTC